This TCR beta chain was identified in a study of cytomegalovirus exposure and HLA in healthy donors. PCR amplification relied on 60 Vbeta primers (plus 13 Jbeta primers). Clones were read by immunoSEQ multiplex PCR, and TCRdb kept only the in-frame ones, dropping some. This table has about 160,000 clones, about 72% appearing once. The sequenced sample was PBMCs. This receptor was taken from a male donor in good health and CMV-seronegative.

Written as DNA, the CDR3 is TGTGCCAGCAGTCCGCGGACAGGTTCGGGGACTTCACCCCTCCACTTT. It codes for CASSPRTGSGTSPLHF. This chain connects TRBV27 to TRBJ1-6, with 7 bases fitting TRBD1. The germline V gene encodes CDR1 MNHEY and CDR2 SMNVEV (reference sequence). The V and J ends lost 5 bases and 9 bases, in that order; junction bases with no gene match: 13. The CDR3 is 16 amino acids.